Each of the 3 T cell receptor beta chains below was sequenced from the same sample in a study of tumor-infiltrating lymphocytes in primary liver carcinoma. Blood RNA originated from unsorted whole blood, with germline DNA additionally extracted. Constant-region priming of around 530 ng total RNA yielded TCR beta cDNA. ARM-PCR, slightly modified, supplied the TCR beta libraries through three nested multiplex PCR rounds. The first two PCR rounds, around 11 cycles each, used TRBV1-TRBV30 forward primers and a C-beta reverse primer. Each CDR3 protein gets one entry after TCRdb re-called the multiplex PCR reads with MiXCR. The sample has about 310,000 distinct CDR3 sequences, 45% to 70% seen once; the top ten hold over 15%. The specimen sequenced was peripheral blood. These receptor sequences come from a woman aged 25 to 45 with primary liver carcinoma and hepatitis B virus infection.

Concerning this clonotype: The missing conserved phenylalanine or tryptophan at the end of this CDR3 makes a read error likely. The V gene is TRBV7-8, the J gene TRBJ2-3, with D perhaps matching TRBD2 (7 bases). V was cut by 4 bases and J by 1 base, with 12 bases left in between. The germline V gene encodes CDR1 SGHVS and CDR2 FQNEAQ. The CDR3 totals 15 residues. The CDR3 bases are TGTGCCAGCAGCTGGGAGGGGGGCGGCACAGATACGCAGTATCTT. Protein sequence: CASSWEGGGTDTQYL.

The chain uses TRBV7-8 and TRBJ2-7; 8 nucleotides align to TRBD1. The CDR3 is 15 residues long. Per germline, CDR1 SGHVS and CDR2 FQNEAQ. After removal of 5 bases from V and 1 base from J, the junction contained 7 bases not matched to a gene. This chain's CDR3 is CASSTQTGASYEQYF. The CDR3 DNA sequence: TGTGCCAGCAGCACACAGACAGGGGCGTCCTACGAGCAGTACTTC.

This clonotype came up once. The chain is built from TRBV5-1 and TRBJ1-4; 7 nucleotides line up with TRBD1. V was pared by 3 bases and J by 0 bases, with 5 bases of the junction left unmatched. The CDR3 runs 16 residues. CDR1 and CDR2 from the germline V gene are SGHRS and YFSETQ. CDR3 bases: TGCGCCAGCAGCTGGGGACAGACTGCAACTAATGAAAAACTGTTTTTT. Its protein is CASSWGQTATNEKLFF. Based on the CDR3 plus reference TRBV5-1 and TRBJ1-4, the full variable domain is KAGVTQTPRYLIKTRGQQVTLSCSPISGHRSVSWYQQTPGQGLQFLFEYFSETQRNKGNFPGRFSGRQFSNSRSEMNVSTLELGDSALYLCASSWGQTATNEKLFFGSGTQLSVL.